This T cell receptor beta chain was recovered during a study of OX40 agonist ivuxolimab in advanced cancers. Points from the study as a whole: Low levels of normalized T-cell clonal expansion also appeared in some nonresponders. At 0.1 to 3.0 mg/kg, clonal expansion of CD4+ and CD8+ blood T cells had occurred by week 6.

Notes on this clone: Its antigen is unknown.

The CDR3 has 15 residues. V lost 7 bases, J lost 11 bases, and 16 bases stayed unmatched. Germline V CDR1 and CDR2: MNHNS, SASEGT. TCRdb keeps only in-frame clones here, not all; method: immunoSEQ multiplex PCR. The sample includes 65,000 to 80,000 clones, about 93% of them seen just once. The input for sequencing was CD4+ or CD8+ T cells sorted from blood, taken in a trial of the OX40 agonist ivuxolimab. The chain uses TRBV6-1 and TRBJ1-1, with 10 bases identical to TRBD1. The origin of this receptor is an adult with an advanced solid tumor such as melanoma, head and neck, liver or kidney cancer. Written as DNA, the CDR3 is TGTGCCAGCACCCAAACCGGTGGTGGGACAGGGGTCGCTTTCTTT. Its protein is CASTQTGGGTGVAFF.